What follows are 26 T cell receptor beta chains derived from one specimen sequenced in a study of Graves' ophthalmopathy and Graves' hyperthyroidism. Investigators amplified TCR beta CDR3 regions from RNA transcripts. RT-PCR with HTBI primers came first, then second-round multiplex PCR. One entry per CDR3 protein results from TCRdb running MiXCR on the multiplex PCR reads. The data show about 400,000 distinct CDR3 sequences, 15% to 20% seen once. Sequencing was performed on peripheral blood. The receptors shown here come from a woman younger than 35 with Graves' ophthalmopathy.

This clonotype came up many times. This chain joins TRBV20-1 and TRBJ1-2; TRBD1 is a possible D gene (5 bases). From germline, CDR1 is DFQATT and CDR2 SNEGSKA (reference sequence). V was shortened by 0 bases and J by 4 bases, with 9 bases between the two germline ends. The CDR3 totals 13 residues. The CDR3 is CSARDETAYGYTF. The CDR3 DNA sequence: TGCAGTGCTAGAGATGAGACAGCCTATGGCTACACCTTC.

The chain joins TRBV11-2 to TRBJ2-2; D may be TRBD2 (5 bases). Trimming stripped 1 base from V and 4 bases from J, with 19 bases between. The CDR3 sequence is 18 residues long. Germline CDR1 and CDR2: SGHAT and FQNNGV. CDR3 amino acids: CASSLGGALLEGTGELFF. DNA for the CDR3: TGTGCCAGCAGCTTAGGAGGTGCGCTCCTCGAGGGCACCGGGGAGCTGTTTTTT.

This clonotype was seen at least ten times. This chain uses TRBV6-2 or TRBV6-3 with TRBJ1-2, with a weak D call TRBD1 (6 bases). Trimming pared 5 bases from V and 4 bases from J, leaving 11 bases between. CDR1 and CDR2 from the germline V gene are MNHEY and SVGEGT. The CDR3 sequence is 13 residues long. DNA for the CDR3: TGTGCCAGCAGTGGCCCGGACAGCTATGGCTACACCTTC. It encodes CASSGPDSYGYTF.

V usage is TRBV12-3 or TRBV12-4 and J usage is TRBJ2-7; 9 nucleotides line up with TRBD2. Trimming at V came to 4 bases and at J to 7 bases, leaving 17 bases not matched to a gene. The CDR3 has 17 residues. The CDR3: CASSSVGSSSGNLEQYF. CDR3 bases: TGTGCCAGCAGTTCCGTCGGGTCTTCTAGCGGGAACTTAGAGCAGTACTTC.

This clonotype showed up many times. This rearrangement joins TRBV6-2 or TRBV6-3 to TRBJ2-1, with D perhaps TRBD2 (5 bases). Looked up from germline, CDR1 is MNHEY and CDR2 is SVGEGT. This CDR3 region has 13 residues. The ends were cut back, 5 bases at V and 8 bases at J, with 13 bases in the middle. The chain's CDR3 is CASSLNAGHEQFF. The CDR3 nucleotides read TGTGCCAGCAGTCTTAACGCGGGCCATGAGCAGTTCTTC.

This clonotype was recorded at least ten times. The chain couples TRBV2 to TRBJ1-5; 9 positions agree with TRBD1. Germline V gene sequence: CDR1 SNHLY, CDR2 FYNNEI. This CDR3 region has 12 residues. The V segment lost 7 bases and the J segment 7 bases; nucleotides outside the gene matches: 2. The CDR3 sequence is CASTTGGQPQHF. CDR3 sequence (DNA): TGTGCCAGCACGACAGGGGGACAGCCCCAGCATTTT.

This clonotype was observed many times. The rearrangement uses TRBV28 and TRBJ2-5, with a weak D call TRBD2 (6 bases). With 3 bases removed from V and 5 bases from J, the gap between germline ends came to 10 bases. The CDR3 loop spans 13 amino acids. Germline V gene sequence: CDR1 MDHEN, CDR2 SYDVKM. The CDR3 loop is CASSFSGWETQYF. The DNA for the CDR3 is TGTGCCAGCAGTTTCAGCGGGTGGGAGACCCAGTACTTC.

The table lists this clonotype with many counts. The V and J genes are TRBV27 and TRBJ1-2; 7 nucleotides align to TRBD1. CDR1 MNHEY and CDR2 SMNVEV come from the germline V gene (reference sequence). V lost 5 bases to trimming and J lost 9 bases; unmatched junction nucleotides: 15. This CDR3 is 15 amino acids long. CDR3 coding DNA: TGTGCCAGCAGTCCACGGACAGGCCCCGATGCATGCTACACCTTC. It encodes CASSPRTGPDACYTF.

Many counts were recorded for this clonotype. This chain links TRBV29-1 with TRBJ2-3; 10 bases line up with TRBD2. The CDR3 runs 17 residues. The ends lost 2 bases at V and 2 bases at J; junction bases unmatched: 10. Germline values: CDR1 SQVTM, CDR2 ANQGSEA. The CDR3 region has the DNA TGCAGCGTTGAACTAGCGGGGGCCCCTATCCTCACAGATACGCAGTATTTT. This sequence encodes CSVELAGAPILTDTQYF.

Ten or more counts support this clonotype. V and J are TRBV19 and TRBJ1-1; D remains ambiguous. The CDR3 covers 15 residues. Germline V lookup: CDR1 LNHDA, CDR2 SQIVND (reference sequence). Trimming removed 3 bases from V and 0 bases from J, with 11 bases in between. The CDR3 DNA follows: TGTGCCAGTAGTATCTTGGCTCATTTGAACACTGAAGCTTTCTTT. This encodes CASSILAHLNTEAFF.

This clonotype was recorded many times. The rearrangement links TRBV29-1 to TRBJ1-5; TRBD1 might be the D (5 bases). V was cut by 5 bases and J by 4 bases, with 15 bases left in between. This CDR3 is built from 14 residues. CDR1 and CDR2 from the germline V gene are SQVTM and ANQGSEA. The CDR3 DNA reads as TGCAGCGTTCGAAGTGGGACGGAGAATCAGCCCCAGCATTTT. Translation gives CSVRSGTENQPQHF.

This clonotype came up many times. The genes are TRBV12-3 or TRBV12-4 and TRBJ1-5, with no clear D. The CDR3 contains 14 residues. V dropped 0 bases and J dropped 3 bases, with 6 bases sitting between them. The CDR3 spells CASSLAVDNQPQHF. CDR3 sequence (DNA): TGTGCCAGCAGTTTAGCGGTAGACAATCAGCCCCAGCATTTT.

This clonotype was observed at least ten times. The V call is TRBV5-1, the J call TRBJ2-3, with TRBD1 matching 11 bases. Germline V gene data show CDR1 as SGHRS and CDR2 as YFSETQ. The CDR3 consists of 15 residues. J lost 6 bases, V lost 4 bases, and 7 bases had no gene match. This CDR3 is CASSPGQGASDTQYF. The CDR3 DNA reads as TGCGCCAGCAGCCCCGGACAGGGGGCTTCGGATACGCAGTATTTT.

This clonotype was seen ten or more times. The chain carries TRBV12-3 or TRBV12-4 and TRBJ1-2; D perhaps matches TRBD1 (6 bases). CDR3 length equals 14 residues. Trimming pared 2 bases from V and 4 bases from J, leaving 11 bases between. The CDR3 region is CASSLSQGIYGYTF. CDR3 coding DNA: TGTGCCAGCAGTTTATCACAGGGAATCTATGGCTACACCTTC.

Ten or more counts support this clonotype. V and J are TRBV6-4 and TRBJ2-5; 8 nucleotides line up with TRBD1. Trimming took 7 bases from V and 1 from J; bases not matched to a gene: 14. CDR3 length: 17 residues. CDR1 and CDR2 from the germline V gene are MRHNA and SNTAGT. The DNA for the CDR3 is TGTGCCAGCACGGACAGGGTCATGGGTCCCGCCCAAGAGACCCAGTACTTC. This translates into CASTDRVMGPAQETQYF.

This clonotype was detected many times. One end of the junction does not line up with germline, which may come from a read error. The CDR3: CSVGGRGTEIFF. CDR3 DNA: TGCAGCGTTGGCGGGAGAGGGACAGAAATTTTCTTC. V gene TRBV29-1 combines with J gene TRBJ2-7; D is tentatively TRBD1 or TRBD2 (7 bases each). Germline loops: CDR1 SQVTM, CDR2 ANQGSEA. This CDR3 contains 12 residues.

About this clonotype itself: A read error is possible here, since a much larger clone lies one base away. The chain has TRBV7-8 and TRBJ2-6; no definite D call. This CDR3 is 15 amino acids long. The ends were cut back, 5 bases at V and 0 bases at J, with 8 bases in the middle. Looked up from germline, CDR1 is SGHVS and CDR2 is FQNEAQ. The CDR3 nucleotides read TGTGCCAGCAGCCCCCCAAACTCTGGGGCCAACGTCCTGACTTTC. It specifies CASSPPNSGANVLTF. Full variable domain (missing parts from reference TRBV7-8 and TRBJ2-6): GAGVSQSPRYKVAKRGQDVALRCDPISGHVSLFWYQQALGQGPEFLTYFQNEAQLDKSGLPSDRFFAERPEGSVSTLKIQRTQQEDSAVYLCASSPPNSGANVLTFGAGSRLTVL.

This clonotype was detected ten times or more. This chain joins TRBV6-5 and TRBJ2-5; D remains ambiguous. The V gene lost 5 bases and the J gene lost 2 bases, with 9 bases spanning the gap. The germline V gene encodes CDR1 MNHEY and CDR2 SVGAGI. The CDR3 is 13 amino acids. The CDR3 region has the DNA TGTGCCAGCAGTCCCGCTAGACAAGAGACCCAGTACTTC. It codes for CASSPARQETQYF.

The table lists this clonotype with many counts. This CDR3 reads CASSRQGKVDEQYF. The CDR3 DNA reads TGTGCCAGCAGTCGCCAAGGGAAGGTCGACGAGCAGTACTTC. The chain carries TRBV27 and TRBJ2-7, with D hard to call. Per germline, CDR1 MNHEY and CDR2 SMNVEV (reference sequence). The CDR3 consists of 14 residues. V lost 5 bases and J lost 5, with 16 bases in between.

This clonotype was observed at least ten times. V is TRBV18 and J is TRBJ1-1, with 7 bases aligning to TRBD1. The CDR3 sequence is 13 residues long. CDR1 and CDR2 (germline): KGHSH, LQKENI. V dropped 1 base and J dropped 7; count of bases not matched to a gene: 3. In DNA, the CDR3 is TGTGCCAGCTCACCACAGGGGGCGGGTGAAGCTTTCTTT. As protein: CASSPQGAGEAFF.

This clonotype appeared once. The chain uses TRBV6-1 and TRBJ1-5; D possibly corresponds to TRBD1 (5 bases). Germline V gene data show CDR1 as MNHNS and CDR2 as SASEGT. The germline V and J ends were trimmed by 0 bases and 1 base, with 13 bases remaining between them. The CDR3 runs to 17 residues. CDR3 coding DNA: TGTGCCAGCAGTGAAGCCGGTGGCTGGGGGAGCAATCAGCCCCAGCATTTT. This gives the protein CASSEAGGWGSNQPQHF.

This chain links TRBV30 with TRBJ2-5; D is unclear. Germline loops: CDR1 GTSNPN, CDR2 SVGIG (reference sequence). V was trimmed by 8 bases and J by 1 base, leaving 5 bases between them. CDR3 length equals 10 residues. For the CDR3, the DNA is TGTGCCACAGCCCAAGAGACCCAGTACTTC. It translates to CATAQETQYF. The complete variable domain, with remaining parts taken from reference TRBV30 and TRBJ2-5, reads SQTIHQWPATLVQPVGSPLSLECTVEGTSNPNLYWYRQAAGRGLQLLFYSVGIGQISSEVPQNLSASRPQDRQFILSSKKLLLSDSGFYLCATAQETQYFGPGTRLLVL.

The chain combines TRBV18 with TRBJ1-1; TRBD1 might be the D (5 bases). The V end was cut by 3 bases, the J end by 8 bases, with 13 bases between. CDR3 length: 13 residues. Germline lookup yields CDR1 KGHSH and CDR2 LQKENI. The CDR3 DNA is TGTGCCAGCTCACCTGGACACGGCCGGGAAGCTTTCTTT. This codes for CASSPGHGREAFF.

This clonotype showed up many times. CDR3 loop: CASRSSGKNTGELFF. CDR3 sequence (DNA): TGTGCCAGCAGATCGAGCGGGAAGAACACCGGGGAGCTGTTTTTT. This chain connects TRBV7-2 to TRBJ2-2, with 7 positions matching TRBD2. Unmatched junction bases numbered 5, after V lost 6 bases and J lost 1 base. CDR3 length equals 15 residues. Germline V gene sequence: CDR1 SGHTA, CDR2 FQGNSA. Full variable domain (outside the CDR3, taken from reference TRBV7-2 and TRBJ2-2): GAGVSQSPSNKVTEKGKDVELRCDPISGHTALYWYRQSLGQGLEFLIYFQGNSAPDKSGLPSDRFSAERTGGSVSTLTIQRTQQEDSAVYLCASRSSGKNTGELFFGEGSRLTVL.

There are many counts of this clonotype. The V gene is TRBV28, the J gene TRBJ2-2; 9 nucleotides line up with TRBD2. CDR1 MDHEN and CDR2 SYDVKM come from the germline V gene. This CDR3 is built from 17 residues. Trimming took 6 bases from V and 0 from J; bases not matched to a gene: 8. CDR3 sequence reads: CASRETSGAANTGELFF. The CDR3 nucleotides read TGTGCCAGCAGGGAGACTAGCGGAGCCGCGAACACCGGGGAGCTGTTTTTT.

This clonotype was observed many times. The chain employs TRBV20-1 and TRBJ1-1; 8 bases are shared with TRBD1. The length of the CDR3 is 18 residues. V lost 1 base and J lost 8; bases outside the gene matches: 21. Germline V gene sequence: CDR1 DFQATT, CDR2 SNEGSKA (reference sequence). CDR3 sequence reads: CSARARGFRGQAIWEAFF. In nucleotides, the CDR3 is TGCAGTGCTAGAGCCCGAGGGTTTCGGGGACAGGCGATTTGGGAAGCTTTCTTT.